The clone carrying this TCR beta chain appeared a single time. The antigen remains undetermined. The sample is drawn from a study of regulatory T cells in long-lasting Graves disease. Study findings and constraints: Among samples with persistent disease, TRBV28, TRBJ1-2 and TRBJ2-5 were favored.

Libraries of TCR beta came from iRepertoire HTBI primers plus Arm-PCR of CDR3 regions. TCRdb fed the multiplex PCR reads into MiXCR, producing one record per CDR3 protein. The sample carries about 290,000 distinct CDR3 sequences, around a fifth recorded once. Trimming at V came to 5 bases and at J to 6 bases, leaving 6 bases not matched to a gene. The V gene's germline CDR1 is KGHDR and CDR2 SFDVKD. The CDR3 covers 15 residues. Documented time point: persistent/refractory GD, antithyroid drugs over 5 years with positive TRAb. PBMC-extracted RNA yielded the TCR library. The clonotype was recovered from a female donor with Graves disease. The sample here was peripheral blood mononuclear cells (PBMCs), taken when the disease was refractory, from a patient treated with antithyroid drugs. The V gene is TRBV24-1, the J gene TRBJ2-2; 9 bases line up with TRBD1. The CDR3 here is CATSVRDRDAGELFF. The CDR3 region has the DNA TGTGCCACCAGTGTAAGGGACAGGGATGCCGGGGAGCTGTTTTTT.